This TCR beta chain emerged from a study of cytomegalovirus exposure and HLA in healthy donors. Overall study results and limits: Published work reported that the classifier diagnosed cytomegalovirus status with high specificity and sensitivity. The study put around 180 TCR beta chains on its list as cytomegalovirus-associated.

Germline CDR1 MGHRA, CDR2 YSYEKL. The ends were cut back, 0 bases at V and 4 bases at J, with 21 bases in the middle. The length of the CDR3 is 18 residues. This clone was picked up a small number of times. The antigen remains unidentified. Sequencing used immunoSEQ multiplex PCR; TCRdb keeps in-frame clones, though not all of them. The data hold about 160,000 clones, with about 86% observed a single time. The rearrangement uses TRBV4-1 and TRBJ1-2, with a possible D match to TRBD1 (5 bases). The sequencing sample was made of PBMCs. The TCR was taken from a woman under 40 in good health and CMV-seronegative. CDR3: CASSQELAREANLYGYTF. The CDR3 nucleotides are TGCGCCAGCAGCCAAGAATTGGCCAGGGAGGCCAATCTCTATGGCTACACCTTC.